These 27 T cell receptor beta chains were all obtained from the same sample, sequenced in a study of cytomegalovirus exposure and HLA in healthy donors (TCRdb year 2017). The library was generated by the immunoSEQ multiplex PCR assay. For the multiplex PCR, a mixture combining 60 forward primers for TCR Vbeta segments and 13 reverse primers for TCR Jbeta segments was used. The table comes from immuneACCESS by way of TCRdb, which keeps in-frame sequences with V and J called. Part of the clones is missing from these tables; in studies checked, under half for an unresolved V gene and the rest for unknown reasons. Here the sample has approximately 110,000 clones; roughly two thirds occur a single time. The ten largest make up under 4% of the sample. Source material: PBMCs. The origin of the receptors is a man aged 25 to 45 in good health and CMV-seronegative.

The chain has TRBV28 and TRBJ1-4; TRBD1 might be the D (5 bases). CDR3 length: 14 amino acids. Trimming took off 6 bases at V and 5 bases at J, with 13 bases between the two ends. From germline, CDR1 is MDHEN and CDR2 SYDVKM. The CDR3 coding sequence is TGTGCCAGCAGAAAGGGGCCGGAGAATGAAAAACTGTTTTTT. It translates to CASRKGPENEKLFF. Full variable domain (missing parts from reference TRBV28 and TRBJ1-4): DVKVTQSSRYLVKRTGEKVFLECVQDMDHENMFWYRQDPGLGLRLIYFSYDVKMKEKGDIPEGYSVSREKKERFSLILESASTNQTSMYLCASRKGPENEKLFFGSGTQLSVL.

CDR3 sequence: CASSPWDYPGGHEQFF. CDR3 nucleotides: TGTGCCAGCAGCCCATGGGACTACCCTGGGGGGCATGAGCAGTTCTTC. This chain connects TRBV9 to TRBJ2-1; D may be TRBD2 (7 bases). CDR1 and CDR2 from the germline V gene are SGDLS and YYNGEE. V was pared by 4 bases and J by 8 bases, with 22 bases between. The CDR3 runs to 16 residues.

The gene calls are TRBV29-1 and TRBJ2-1; D remains unclear. Germline-derived CDR1 and CDR2 are SQVTM and ANQGSEA. The length of the CDR3 is 13 residues. The CDR3 nucleotides read TGCAGTTCTGAGGAGAAGGTGAGGAATGAGCAGTTCTTC. It translates to CSSEEKVRNEQFF.

This clone came up a few times. This rearrangement joins TRBV7-9 to TRBJ2-2; D uncertain. The ends were cut back, 3 bases at V and 1 base at J, with 6 bases in the middle. CDR1 SEHNR and CDR2 FQNEAQ come from the germline V gene (reference sequence). The CDR3 is made up of 14 amino acids. CDR3 coding DNA: TGTGCCAGCAGCTTCTCAGGGAACACCGGGGAGCTGTTTTTT. The encoded protein is CASSFSGNTGELFF.

The DNA of the CDR3 is TGCGCCAGCAGCCCCGGACTAGCGGGAAGCTCAGATACGCAGTATTTT. It codes for CASSPGLAGSSDTQYF. This chain connects TRBV5-1 to TRBJ2-3, with TRBD2 identical over 12 bases. Germline V gene lookup returns CDR1 SGHRS and CDR2 YFSETQ. The CDR3 length is 16 residues. V gave up 4 bases and J gave up 4 bases; unmatched junction bases: 7.

The chain joins TRBV6-5 to TRBJ2-7; no reliable D call. Per germline, CDR1 MNHEY and CDR2 SVGAGI. CDR3 length equals 15 residues. Between the trimmed V and J ends, which lost 4 bases and 3 bases, there was a span of 16 bases. CDR3 nucleotide sequence: TGTGCCAGCAGTTCTCTCTTACAGAGATACTACGAGCAGTACTTC. Amino acids: CASSSLLQRYYEQYF.

This chain's CDR3 is CASSNVGTSDFYEQYF. DNA of the CDR3: TGTGCCAGCAGTAATGTCGGGACTAGCGATTTCTACGAGCAGTACTTC. The V and J genes are TRBV21-1 and TRBJ2-7; TRBD2 reflects the table's D call only, with no check against the DNA. TRBV21-1 is flagged as a pseudogene. The CDR3 extends over 16 amino acids.

This sequence joins TRBV4-1 and TRBJ2-5, with 7 bases matching TRBD2. The V gene end was trimmed by 0 bases and the J gene end by 6 bases; junction bases not matched to a gene: 10. Germline CDR1 reads MGHRA; CDR2 reads YSYEKL. The CDR3 runs 16 residues. The CDR3 sequence: CASSQEYDGRSKTQYF. The DNA for the CDR3 is TGCGCCAGCAGCCAAGAGTATGACGGGAGGTCGAAGACCCAGTACTTC.

V is TRBV4-3 and J is TRBJ1-2; 11 bases fit TRBD1. Trimming removed 4 bases from V and 8 bases from J; junction bases left unmatched: 12. Per the germline V gene, CDR1 is LGHNA and CDR2 is YSLEER. The CDR3 spans 16 residues. The CDR3 here is CASSPLTGTGGGGYTF. CDR3 DNA: TGCGCCAGCAGCCCACTCACCGGGACAGGGGGTGGGGGCTACACCTTC.

The chain couples TRBV27 to TRBJ1-4, with 10 nucleotides matching TRBD1. With V trimmed by 6 bases and J by 3 bases, 7 bases remained unmatched. CDR1 and CDR2 (germline): MNHEY, SMNVEV (reference sequence). CDR3 length equals 16 residues. The CDR3 DNA reads TGTGCCAGCAGAGACCGGGACAGGGGTGCTAATGAAAAACTGTTTTTT. Protein sequence: CASRDRDRGANEKLFF.

This clone was seen more than once but under ten times. The V call is TRBV30, the J call TRBJ2-3; weak D call: TRBD1 (6 bases). CDR1 and CDR2 from the germline V gene are GTSNPN and SVGIG (reference sequence). V lost 4 bases and J 6 bases, leaving 17 bases between the germline ends. The CDR3 consists of 14 residues. The CDR3 DNA reads as TGTGCCTGGAAGGCAGGGGCTAAAGTGGATACGCAGTATTTT. This codes for CAWKAGAKVDTQYF.

The CDR3 spells CASRPGQGRSYNEQFF. The CDR3 DNA sequence: TGTGCCAGCAGACCGGGACAGGGTCGCTCCTACAATGAGCAGTTCTTC. The chain carries TRBV28 and TRBJ2-1; TRBD1 matches 9 bases. Germline V gene sequence: CDR1 MDHEN, CDR2 SYDVKM. J gave up 0 bases and V 6 bases, and 6 bases lay outside the gene matches. This CDR3 comprises 16 residues.

This clone occurred a few times. This sequence joins TRBV19 and TRBJ2-1, with 8 positions matching TRBD1. This CDR3 spans 15 amino acids. Trimming at V came to 4 bases and at J to 0 bases, leaving 2 bases not matched to a gene. The V gene's germline CDR1 is LNHDA and CDR2 SQIVND (reference sequence). The CDR3 loop is CASSRTGSSYNEQFF. The CDR3 DNA follows: TGTGCCAGTAGTAGGACAGGGAGCTCCTACAATGAGCAGTTCTTC.

The rearrangement links TRBV4-2 to TRBJ1-1; the D gene is possibly TRBD1 (5 bases). V was clipped by 0 bases and J by 0 bases, with 8 bases between them. The CDR3 consists of 15 residues. Germline lookup yields CDR1 LGHNA and CDR2 YNFKEQ. The CDR3 loop reads CASSQENRLNTEAFF. The CDR3 DNA sequence: TGTGCCAGCAGCCAAGAGAACAGGTTGAACACTGAAGCTTTCTTT.

In its sample, this clone was seen a few times. The chain has TRBV11-3 and TRBJ2-5; unclear D gene. The CDR3 has 11 amino acids. The ends were cut back, 1 base at V and 5 bases at J, with 2 bases in the middle. Per the germline V gene, CDR1 is SGHNT and CDR2 is YENEEA. The CDR3 bases are TGTGCCAGCAGCTTAGCGGAGACCCAGTACTTC. Encoded protein: CASSLAETQYF.

This clone was seen a few times. The chain couples TRBV7-2 to TRBJ2-5, with TRBD2 matching 12 bases. This CDR3 spans 18 amino acids. In germline, CDR1 is SGHTA, CDR2 FQGNSA. Trimming at V came to 5 bases and at J to 3 bases, leaving 13 bases not matched to a gene. The CDR3 DNA sequence: TGTGCCAGCAGCCCGTCTAGCGGGAGGGCCGCGGGGGAAGAGACCCAGTACTTC. As protein: CASSPSSGRAAGEETQYF.

This rearrangement joins TRBV6-5 to TRBJ1-1, with D unresolved. V lost 0 bases and J 0 bases, leaving 8 bases between the germline ends. Germline V CDR1 and CDR2: MNHEY, SVGAGI. The CDR3 is 15 amino acids. CDR3 amino acids: CASSYSGVMNTEAFF. The CDR3 bases are TGTGCCAGCAGTTACTCCGGGGTCATGAACACTGAAGCTTTCTTT.

The V call is TRBV10-3, the J call TRBJ1-6; the D is unclear. Germline V gene lookup returns CDR1 ENHRY and CDR2 SYGVKD. Trimming took 2 bases from V and 8 from J, leaving 7 bases between them. There are 13 residues in the CDR3. Here the CDR3 DNA reads TGTGCCATCAGTGAGGCCCCGGATTCACCCCTCCACTTT. Translated: CAISEAPDSPLHF.

This clone was counted only a few times. This chain links TRBV4-3 with TRBJ1-4; weak D call: TRBD1 (5 bases). The germline V and J ends were trimmed by 0 bases and 2 bases, with 10 bases remaining between them. Germline values: CDR1 LGHNA, CDR2 YSLEER. The CDR3 runs to 16 residues. CDR3 amino acids: CASSQDWGETNEKLFF. The CDR3 nucleotides are TGCGCCAGCAGCCAAGATTGGGGGGAGACTAATGAAAAACTGTTTTTT.

The chain recombines TRBV28 with TRBJ2-1, with TRBD2 identical over 8 bases. V lost 0 bases, J lost 8 bases, and 9 bases stayed unmatched. Per the germline V gene, CDR1 is MDHEN and CDR2 is SYDVKM. CDR3 length equals 16 residues. This CDR3 reads CASSLWSGRRVDEQFF. DNA of the CDR3: TGTGCCAGCAGTTTATGGAGCGGGAGAAGGGTGGATGAGCAGTTCTTC.

This clone was counted between two and nine times. The rearrangement uses TRBV7-2 and TRBJ1-5, with D possibly being TRBD1 (6 bases). Per the germline V gene, CDR1 is SGHTA and CDR2 is FQGNSA. The CDR3 sequence is 16 residues long. V was cut by 1 base and J by 1 base, with 11 bases left in between. The CDR3 DNA follows: TGTGCCAGCAGCTTAGGACCAGGGGTAAGCAATCAGCCCCAGCATTTT. Translating gives CASSLGPGVSNQPQHF.

The chain couples TRBV7-9 to TRBJ1-1, with a weak D call TRBD1 (5 bases). The CDR3 spans 15 residues. Trimming cost V 5 bases and J 0 bases, with 13 bases left between them. Germline assignment: CDR1 SEHNR and CDR2 FQNEAQ (reference sequence). This CDR3 reads CASSPPPGMNTEAFF. CDR3 DNA: TGTGCCAGCAGCCCCCCCCCAGGGATGAACACTGAAGCTTTCTTT.

The chain employs TRBV7-2 and TRBJ2-5; D perhaps matches TRBD2 (5 bases). Germline CDR1 reads SGHTA; CDR2 reads FQGNSA. This CDR3 contains 15 residues. V shed 5 bases and J shed 5 bases, with 18 bases lying between them. CDR3 residues: CASSTLLGRMETQYF. CDR3 DNA: TGTGCCAGCAGCACTCTGTTGGGGAGAATGGAGACCCAGTACTTC.

V and J are TRBV19 and TRBJ2-1, with 14 bases matching TRBD2. The ends lost 5 bases at V and 8 bases at J; junction bases unmatched: 14. This CDR3 is built from 18 residues. The germline CDR1 and CDR2 sequences are LNHDA and SQIVND (reference sequence). CDR3 region: CASSPGTSGSGAWDEQFF. The CDR3 coding sequence is TGTGCCAGTAGTCCCGGGACTAGCGGGAGCGGGGCCTGGGATGAGCAGTTCTTC.

For the CDR3, the DNA is TGCGCCAGCAGCCAGAGGATGGATCAGCCCCAGCATTTT. Its protein is CASSQRMDQPQHF. The chain couples TRBV4-3 to TRBJ1-5, with no clear D. Germline V gene data show CDR1 as LGHNA and CDR2 as YSLEER. The CDR3 runs to 13 residues. The germline V and J ends were trimmed by 3 bases and 5 bases, with 8 bases remaining between them.

J is TRBJ2-3 and V is TRBV6-1; TRBD2 matches at 10 bases. V lost 6 bases and J lost 5; bases outside the gene matches: 5. This CDR3 is built from 14 residues. Looked up from germline, CDR1 is MNHNS and CDR2 is SASEGT. The CDR3 sequence is CASREREGRDTQYF. CDR3 nucleotides: TGTGCCAGCAGGGAGCGGGAGGGACGAGATACGCAGTATTTT.

V and J are TRBV27 and TRBJ2-2; TRBD1 aligns across 9 bases. This CDR3 has 18 amino acids. CDR1 and CDR2 (germline): MNHEY, SMNVEV (reference sequence). After removal of 7 bases from V and 7 bases from J, the junction contained 19 bases not matched to a gene. CDR3: CASTVRVRNRGQGGELFF. The DNA for the CDR3 is TGTGCCAGCACCGTCCGAGTCCGAAACAGGGGGCAGGGCGGGGAGCTGTTTTTT.